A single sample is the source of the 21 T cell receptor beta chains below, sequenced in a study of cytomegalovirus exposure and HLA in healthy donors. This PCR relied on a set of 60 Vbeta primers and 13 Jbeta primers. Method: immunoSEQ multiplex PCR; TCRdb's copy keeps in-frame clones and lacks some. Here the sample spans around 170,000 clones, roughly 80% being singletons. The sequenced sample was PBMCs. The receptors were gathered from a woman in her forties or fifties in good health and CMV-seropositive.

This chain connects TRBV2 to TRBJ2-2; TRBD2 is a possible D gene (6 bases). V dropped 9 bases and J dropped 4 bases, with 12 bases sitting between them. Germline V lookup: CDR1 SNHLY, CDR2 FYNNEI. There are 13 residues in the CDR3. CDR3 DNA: TGTGCCAGTGGGGGACTTCTCACCGGGGAGCTGTTTTTT. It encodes CASGGLLTGELFF. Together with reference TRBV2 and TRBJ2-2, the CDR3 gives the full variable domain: EPEVTQTPSHQVTQMGQEVILRCVPISNHLYFYWYRQILGQKVEFLVSFYNNEISEKSEIFDDQFSVERPDGSNFTLKIRSTKLEDSAMYFCASGGLLTGELFFGEGSRLTVL.

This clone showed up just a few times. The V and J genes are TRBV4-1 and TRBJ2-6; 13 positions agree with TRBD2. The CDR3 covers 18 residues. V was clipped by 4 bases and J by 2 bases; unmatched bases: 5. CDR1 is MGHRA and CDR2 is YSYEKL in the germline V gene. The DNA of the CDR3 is TGCGCCAGCAGCCTCCGACTAGCGGGGGGAGCTGGGGCCAACGTCCTGACTTTC. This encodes CASSLRLAGGAGANVLTF.

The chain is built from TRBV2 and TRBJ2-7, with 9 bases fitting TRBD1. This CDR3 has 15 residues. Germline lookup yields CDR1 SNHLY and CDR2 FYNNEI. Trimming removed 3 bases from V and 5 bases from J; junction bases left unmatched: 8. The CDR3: CASSDRGQGLDEQYF. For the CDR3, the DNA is TGTGCCAGCAGTGATCGTGGACAGGGGCTAGACGAGCAGTACTTC.

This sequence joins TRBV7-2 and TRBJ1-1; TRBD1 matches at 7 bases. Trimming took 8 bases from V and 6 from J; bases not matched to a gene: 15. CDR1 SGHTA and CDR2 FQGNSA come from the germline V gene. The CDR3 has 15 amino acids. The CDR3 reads CASVTGARAYAEAFF. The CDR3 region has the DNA TGTGCCAGCGTCACAGGGGCCAGGGCTTACGCTGAAGCTTTCTTT. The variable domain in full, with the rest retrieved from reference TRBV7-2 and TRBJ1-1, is GAGVSQSPSNKVTEKGKDVELRCDPISGHTALYWYRQSLGQGLEFLIYFQGNSAPDKSGLPSDRFSAERTGGSVSTLTIQRTQQEDSAVYLCASVTGARAYAEAFFGQGTRLTVV.

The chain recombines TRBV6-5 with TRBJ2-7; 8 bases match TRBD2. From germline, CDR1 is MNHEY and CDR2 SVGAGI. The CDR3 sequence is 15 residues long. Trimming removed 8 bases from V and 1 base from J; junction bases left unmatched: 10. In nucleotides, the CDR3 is TGTGCCAGCGGAAAACAGCGGGGGCCGTCCTACGAGCAGTACTTC. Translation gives CASGKQRGPSYEQYF.

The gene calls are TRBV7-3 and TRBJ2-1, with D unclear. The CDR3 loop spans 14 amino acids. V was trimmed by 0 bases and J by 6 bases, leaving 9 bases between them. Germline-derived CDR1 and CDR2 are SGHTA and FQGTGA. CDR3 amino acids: CASSLTNRVNEQFF. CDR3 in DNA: TGTGCCAGCAGCTTAACAAACAGAGTCAATGAGCAGTTCTTC.

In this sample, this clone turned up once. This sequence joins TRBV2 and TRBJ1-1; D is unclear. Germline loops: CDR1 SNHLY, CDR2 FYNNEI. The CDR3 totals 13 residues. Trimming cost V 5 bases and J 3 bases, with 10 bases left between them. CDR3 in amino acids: CASSTEMYTEAFF. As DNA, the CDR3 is TGTGCCAGCAGTACTGAGATGTACACTGAAGCTTTCTTT.

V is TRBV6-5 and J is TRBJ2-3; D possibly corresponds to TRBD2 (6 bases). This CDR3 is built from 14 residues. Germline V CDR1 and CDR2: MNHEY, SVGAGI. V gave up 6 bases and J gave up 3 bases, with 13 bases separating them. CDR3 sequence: CASRSPLATDTQYF. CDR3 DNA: TGTGCCAGCAGGAGCCCTCTAGCGACAGATACGCAGTATTTT.

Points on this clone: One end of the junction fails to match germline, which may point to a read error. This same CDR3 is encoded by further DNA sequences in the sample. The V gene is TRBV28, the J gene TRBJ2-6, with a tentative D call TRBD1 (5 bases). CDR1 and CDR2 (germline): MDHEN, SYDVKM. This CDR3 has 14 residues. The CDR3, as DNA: TGTGCCAGCAAGATACGGGCTGGGGCCAACGTCCTGACCTTC. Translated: CASKIRAGANVLTF. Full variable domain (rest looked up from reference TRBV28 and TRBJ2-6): DVKVTQSSRYLVKRTGEKVFLECVQDMDHENMFWYRQDPGLGLRLIYFSYDVKMKEKGDIPEGYSVSREKKERFSLILESASTNQTSMYLCASKIRAGANVLTFGAGSRLTVL.

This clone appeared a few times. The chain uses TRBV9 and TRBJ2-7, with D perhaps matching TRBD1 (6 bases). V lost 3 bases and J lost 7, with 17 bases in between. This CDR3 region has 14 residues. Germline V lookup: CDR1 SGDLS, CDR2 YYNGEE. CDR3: CASSALSGVGEQYF. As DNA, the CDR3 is TGTGCCAGCAGCGCTCTATCAGGGGTGGGAGAGCAGTACTTC.

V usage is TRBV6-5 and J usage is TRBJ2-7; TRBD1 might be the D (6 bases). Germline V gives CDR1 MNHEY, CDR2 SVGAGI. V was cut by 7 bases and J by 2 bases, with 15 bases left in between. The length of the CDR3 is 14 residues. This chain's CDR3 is CASTTRGIPYEQYF. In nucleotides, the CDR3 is TGTGCCAGCACTACGAGGGGGATCCCCTACGAGCAGTACTTC.

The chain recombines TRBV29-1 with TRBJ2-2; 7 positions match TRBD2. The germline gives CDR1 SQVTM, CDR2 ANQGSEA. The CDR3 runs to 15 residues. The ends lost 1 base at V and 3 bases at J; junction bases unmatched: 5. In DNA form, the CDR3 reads TGCAGCGTTGAAGGAGGGAGGGCGGACACCGGGGAGCTGTTTTTT. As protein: CSVEGGRADTGELFF.

The CDR3 loop reads CASRTGTGGYEQYF. For the CDR3, the DNA is TGTGCCAGCAGGACCGGGACAGGGGGCTACGAGCAGTACTTC. This chain links TRBV6-6 with TRBJ2-7; 11 bases line up with TRBD1. CDR1 and CDR2 (germline): MNHNY, SVGAGI (reference sequence). The CDR3 has 14 amino acids. J was trimmed by 3 bases and V by 6 bases; bases with no gene match: 4.

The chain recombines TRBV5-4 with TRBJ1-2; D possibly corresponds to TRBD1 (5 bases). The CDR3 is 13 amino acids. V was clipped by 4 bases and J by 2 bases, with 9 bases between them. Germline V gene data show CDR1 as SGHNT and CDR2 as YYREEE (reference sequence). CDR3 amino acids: CASSPDRNYGYTF. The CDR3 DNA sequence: TGTGCCAGCAGCCCAGACAGAAACTATGGCTACACCTTC.

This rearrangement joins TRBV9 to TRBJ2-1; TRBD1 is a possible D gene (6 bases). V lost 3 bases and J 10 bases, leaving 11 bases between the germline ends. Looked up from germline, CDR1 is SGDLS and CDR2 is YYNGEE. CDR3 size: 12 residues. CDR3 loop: CASSAQGREQFF. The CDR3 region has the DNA TGTGCCAGCAGCGCACAGGGTCGCGAGCAGTTCTTC. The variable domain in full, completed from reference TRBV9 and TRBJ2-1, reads DSGVTQTPKHLITATGQRVTLRCSPRSGDLSVYWYQQSLDQGLQFLIQYYNGEERAKGNILERFSAQQFPDLHSELNLSSLELGDSALYFCASSAQGREQFFGPGTRLTVL.

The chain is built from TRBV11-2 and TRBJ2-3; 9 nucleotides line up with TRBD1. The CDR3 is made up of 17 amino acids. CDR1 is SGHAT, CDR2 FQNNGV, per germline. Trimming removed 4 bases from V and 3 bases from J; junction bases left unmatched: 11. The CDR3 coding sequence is TGTGCCAGCAGCTCCGAGGGACAGGGACGGGGAACAGATACGCAGTATTTT. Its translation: CASSSEGQGRGTDTQYF.

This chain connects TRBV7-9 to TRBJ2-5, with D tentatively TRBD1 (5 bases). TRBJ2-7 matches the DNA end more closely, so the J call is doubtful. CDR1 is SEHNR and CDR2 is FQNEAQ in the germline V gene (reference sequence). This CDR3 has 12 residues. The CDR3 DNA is TGTGCCAGCAGCTCCGGAAGGGGCGAGCAGTACTTC. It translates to CASSSGRGEQYF.

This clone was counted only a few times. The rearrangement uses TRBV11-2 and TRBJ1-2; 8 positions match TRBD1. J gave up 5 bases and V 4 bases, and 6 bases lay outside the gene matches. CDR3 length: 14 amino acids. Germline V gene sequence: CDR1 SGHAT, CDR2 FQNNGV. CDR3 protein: CASSSGTGGYGYTF. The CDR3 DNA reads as TGTGCCAGCAGCTCCGGGACAGGAGGGTATGGCTACACCTTC.

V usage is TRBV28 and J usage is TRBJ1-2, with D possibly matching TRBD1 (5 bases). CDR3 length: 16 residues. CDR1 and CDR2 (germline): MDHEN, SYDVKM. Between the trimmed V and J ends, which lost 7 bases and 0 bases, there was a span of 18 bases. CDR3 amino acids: CASTLQGVGANYGYTF. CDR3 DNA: TGTGCCAGCACCCTTCAAGGGGTAGGAGCTAACTATGGCTACACCTTC.

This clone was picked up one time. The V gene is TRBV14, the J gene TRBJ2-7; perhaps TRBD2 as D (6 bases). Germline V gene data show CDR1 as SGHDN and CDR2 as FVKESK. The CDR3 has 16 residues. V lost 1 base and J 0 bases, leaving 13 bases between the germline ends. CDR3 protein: CASSQVTGVSSYEQYF. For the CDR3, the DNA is TGTGCCAGCAGCCAAGTTACGGGGGTGAGCTCCTACGAGCAGTACTTC.

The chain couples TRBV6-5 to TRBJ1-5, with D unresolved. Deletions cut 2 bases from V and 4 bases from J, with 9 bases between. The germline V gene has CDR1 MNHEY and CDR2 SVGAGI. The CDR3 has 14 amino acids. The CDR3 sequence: CASSYREDNQPQHF. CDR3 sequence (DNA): TGTGCCAGCAGTTACCGGGAGGATAATCAGCCCCAGCATTTT.